The T cell receptor beta chain under discussion was sequenced for a study of T cell responses to AZD1222 COVID-19 vaccine. Overall study context: Second doses that came at about 4 or about 12 weeks were put together.

This clone was observed a handful of times. Antigen specificity is unknown. The CDR3 length is 14 residues. In germline, CDR1 is SGHKS, CDR2 YYEKEE (reference sequence). Trimming cost V 5 bases and J 0 bases; bases outside gene matches: 1. Only in-frame clones appear in the TCRdb table, and some are missing; sequencing was by immunoSEQ multiplex PCR. The table has approximately 120,000 clones, roughly nine tenths seen once. Study-level results: With dominance at 160-218 and 743-854, vaccine-associated CD4 TCRs spanned spike. In a largely white British group with more females than males, clonal diversity was possibly underestimated. Repertoire sampling was restricted to post-peak T cell response timepoints.

This sequence originates from an adult in good health. Sequenced here: peripheral blood, sampled on day 0 of AZD1222 vaccination. The chain couples TRBV5-5 to TRBJ1-5, with TRBD1 identical over 8 bases. CDR3: CASRTGVSNQPQHF. CDR3 sequence (DNA): TGTGCCAGCAGGACAGGGGTTAGCAATCAGCCCCAGCATTTT. Combining the CDR3 with reference TRBV5-5 and TRBJ1-5 gives the whole variable domain DAGVTQSPTHLIKTRGQQVTLRCSPISGHKSVSWYQQVLGQGPQFIFQYYEKEERGRGNFPDRFSARQFPNYSSELNVNALLLGDSALYLCASRTGVSNQPQHFGDGTRLSIL.